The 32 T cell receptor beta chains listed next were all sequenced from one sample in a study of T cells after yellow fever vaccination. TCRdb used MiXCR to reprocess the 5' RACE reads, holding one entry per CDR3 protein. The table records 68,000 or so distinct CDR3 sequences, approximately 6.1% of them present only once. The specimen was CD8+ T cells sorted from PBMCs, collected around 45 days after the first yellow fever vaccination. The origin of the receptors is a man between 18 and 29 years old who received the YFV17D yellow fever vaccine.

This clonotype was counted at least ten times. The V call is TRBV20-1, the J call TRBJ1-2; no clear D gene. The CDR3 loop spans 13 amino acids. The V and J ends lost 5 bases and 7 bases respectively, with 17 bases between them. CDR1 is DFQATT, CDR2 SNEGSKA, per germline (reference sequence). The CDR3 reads CSASSKQGSGYTF. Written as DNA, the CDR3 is TGCAGTGCTTCAAGCAAACAAGGCAGTGGCTACACCTTC.

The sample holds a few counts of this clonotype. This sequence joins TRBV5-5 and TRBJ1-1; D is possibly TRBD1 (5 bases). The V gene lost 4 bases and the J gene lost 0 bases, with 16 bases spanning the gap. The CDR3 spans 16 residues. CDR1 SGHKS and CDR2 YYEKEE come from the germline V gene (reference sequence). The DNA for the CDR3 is TGTGCCAGCAGCCATGGCCAGGGAGTATTGAACACTGAAGCTTTCTTT. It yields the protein CASSHGQGVLNTEAFF.

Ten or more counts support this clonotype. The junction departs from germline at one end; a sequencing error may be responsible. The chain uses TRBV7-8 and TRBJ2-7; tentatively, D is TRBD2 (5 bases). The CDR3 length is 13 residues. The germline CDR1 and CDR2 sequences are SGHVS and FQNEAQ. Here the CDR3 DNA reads TGTGCCAGCAGATTAGGCCGGGGCTACGAGCAGTACTTC. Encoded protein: CASRLGRGYEQYF.

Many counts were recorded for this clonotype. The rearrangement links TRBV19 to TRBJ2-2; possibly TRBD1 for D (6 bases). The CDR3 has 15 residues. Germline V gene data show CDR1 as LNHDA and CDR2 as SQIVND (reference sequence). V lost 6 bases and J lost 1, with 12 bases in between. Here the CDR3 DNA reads TGTGCCAGTAGCACCGGGACACAGAACACCGGGGAGCTGTTTTTT. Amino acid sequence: CASSTGTQNTGELFF.

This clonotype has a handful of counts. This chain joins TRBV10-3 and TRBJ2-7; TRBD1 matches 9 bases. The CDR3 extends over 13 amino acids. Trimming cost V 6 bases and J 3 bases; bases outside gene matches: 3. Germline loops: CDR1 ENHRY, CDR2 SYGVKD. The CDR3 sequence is CAIRPGQGYEQYF. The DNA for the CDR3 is TGTGCCATCAGACCGGGACAGGGCTACGAGCAGTACTTC.

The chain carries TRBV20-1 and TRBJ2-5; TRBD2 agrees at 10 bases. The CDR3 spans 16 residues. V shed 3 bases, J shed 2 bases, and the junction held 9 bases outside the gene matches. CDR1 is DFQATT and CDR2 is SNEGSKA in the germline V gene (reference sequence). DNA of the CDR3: TGCAGTGCTAGTTCTCTAGCGGGGGCTTCGCAAGAGACCCAGTACTTC. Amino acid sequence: CSASSLAGASQETQYF.

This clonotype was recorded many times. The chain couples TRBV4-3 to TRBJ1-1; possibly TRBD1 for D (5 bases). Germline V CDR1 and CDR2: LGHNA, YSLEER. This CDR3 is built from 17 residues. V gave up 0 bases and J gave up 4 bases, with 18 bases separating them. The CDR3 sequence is CASSQDILEGLSTEAFF. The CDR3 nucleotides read TGCGCCAGCAGCCAAGATATTCTGGAGGGGTTGAGCACTGAAGCTTTCTTT.

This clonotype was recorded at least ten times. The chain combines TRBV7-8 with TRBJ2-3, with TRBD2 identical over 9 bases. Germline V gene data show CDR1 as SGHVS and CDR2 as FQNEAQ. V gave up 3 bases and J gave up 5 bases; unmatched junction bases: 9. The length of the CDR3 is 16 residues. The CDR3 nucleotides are TGTGCCAGCAGCTTCCTTGGGAGGCGGGGGGGAGATACGCAGTATTTT. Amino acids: CASSFLGRRGGDTQYF.

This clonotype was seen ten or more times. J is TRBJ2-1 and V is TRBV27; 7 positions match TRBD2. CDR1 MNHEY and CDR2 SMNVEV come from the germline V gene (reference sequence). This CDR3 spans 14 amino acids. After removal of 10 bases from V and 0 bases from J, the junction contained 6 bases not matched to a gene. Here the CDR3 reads CATGSGASYNEQFF. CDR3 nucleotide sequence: TGTGCCACCGGAAGCGGGGCCTCCTACAATGAGCAGTTCTTC.

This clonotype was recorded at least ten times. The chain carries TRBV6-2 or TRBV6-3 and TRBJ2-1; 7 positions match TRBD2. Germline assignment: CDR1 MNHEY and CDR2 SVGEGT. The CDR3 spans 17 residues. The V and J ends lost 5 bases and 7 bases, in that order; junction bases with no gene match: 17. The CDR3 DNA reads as TGTGCCAGCAGTGCAGACTTCTCGGGGGGAGAAAGTAATGAGCAGTTCTTC. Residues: CASSADFSGGESNEQFF.

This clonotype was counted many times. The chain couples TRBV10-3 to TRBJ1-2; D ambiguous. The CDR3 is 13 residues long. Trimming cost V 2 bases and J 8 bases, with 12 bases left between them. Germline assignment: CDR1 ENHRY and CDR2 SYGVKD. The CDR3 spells CAISETPAQGYTF. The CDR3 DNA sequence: TGTGCCATCAGTGAGACCCCAGCTCAGGGCTACACCTTC.

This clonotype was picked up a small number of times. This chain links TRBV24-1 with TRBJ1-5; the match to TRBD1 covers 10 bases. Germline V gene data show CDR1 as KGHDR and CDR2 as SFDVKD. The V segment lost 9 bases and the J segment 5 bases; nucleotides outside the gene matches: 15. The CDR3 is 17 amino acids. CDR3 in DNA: TGTGCCACCTTTCTTTATTACCGGGACAGGGGTTATCAGCCCCAGCATTTT. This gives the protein CATFLYYRDRGYQPQHF.

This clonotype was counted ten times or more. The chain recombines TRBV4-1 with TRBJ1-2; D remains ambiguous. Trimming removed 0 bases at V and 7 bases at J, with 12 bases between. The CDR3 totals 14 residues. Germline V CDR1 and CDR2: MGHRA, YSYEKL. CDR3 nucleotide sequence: TGCGCCAGCAGCCAAGAGGACGGGTACGTTGGCTACACCTTC. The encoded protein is CASSQEDGYVGYTF.

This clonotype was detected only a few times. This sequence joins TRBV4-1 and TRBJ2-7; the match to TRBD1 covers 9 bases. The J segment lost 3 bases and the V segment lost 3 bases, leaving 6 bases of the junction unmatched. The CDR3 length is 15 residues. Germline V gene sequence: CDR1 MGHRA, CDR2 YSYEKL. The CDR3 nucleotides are TGCGCCAGCAGCCAGAGGACAGGGGAATTCTACGAGCAGTACTTC. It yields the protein CASSQRTGEFYEQYF.

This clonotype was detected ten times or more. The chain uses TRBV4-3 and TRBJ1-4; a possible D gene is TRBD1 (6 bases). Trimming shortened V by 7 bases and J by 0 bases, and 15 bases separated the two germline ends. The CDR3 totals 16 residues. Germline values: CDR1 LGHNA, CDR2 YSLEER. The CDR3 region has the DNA TGCGCCAGCAAATTGTCAGGGGCCGCAACTAATGAAAAACTGTTTTTT. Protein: CASKLSGAATNEKLFF.

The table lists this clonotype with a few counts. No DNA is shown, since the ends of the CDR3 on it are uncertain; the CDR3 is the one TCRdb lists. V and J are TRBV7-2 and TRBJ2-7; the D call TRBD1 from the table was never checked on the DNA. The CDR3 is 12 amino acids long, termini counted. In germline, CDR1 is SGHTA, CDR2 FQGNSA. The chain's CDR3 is CASSFGVGTGSF.

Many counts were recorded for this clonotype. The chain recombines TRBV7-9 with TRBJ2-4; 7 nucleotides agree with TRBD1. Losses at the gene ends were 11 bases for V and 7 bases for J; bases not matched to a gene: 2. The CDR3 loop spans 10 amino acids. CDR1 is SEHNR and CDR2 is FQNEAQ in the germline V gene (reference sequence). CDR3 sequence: CALGQNIQYF. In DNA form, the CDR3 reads TGTGCCTTGGGACAGAACATTCAGTACTTC. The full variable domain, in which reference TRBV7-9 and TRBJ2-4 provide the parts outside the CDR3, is DTGVSQNPRHKITKRGQNVTFRCDPISEHNRLYWYRQTLGQGPEFLTYFQNEAQLEKSRLLSDRFSAERPKGSFSTLEIQRTEQGDSAMYLCALGQNIQYFGAGTRLSVL.

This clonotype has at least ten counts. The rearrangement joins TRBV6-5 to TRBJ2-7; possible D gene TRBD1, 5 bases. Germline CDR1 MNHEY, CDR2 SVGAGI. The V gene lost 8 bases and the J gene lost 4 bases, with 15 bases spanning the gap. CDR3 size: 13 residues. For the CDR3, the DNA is TGTGCCAGCGGGGCGCCAGGAGATTACGAGCAGTACGTC. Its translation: CASGAPGDYEQYV.

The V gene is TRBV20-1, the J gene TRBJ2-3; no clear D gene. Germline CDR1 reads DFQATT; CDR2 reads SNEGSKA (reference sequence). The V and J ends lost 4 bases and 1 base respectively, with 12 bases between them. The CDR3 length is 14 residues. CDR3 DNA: TGCAGTGCTATTCCCCTCCCCCGCACAGATACGCAGTATTTT. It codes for CSAIPLPRTDTQYF.

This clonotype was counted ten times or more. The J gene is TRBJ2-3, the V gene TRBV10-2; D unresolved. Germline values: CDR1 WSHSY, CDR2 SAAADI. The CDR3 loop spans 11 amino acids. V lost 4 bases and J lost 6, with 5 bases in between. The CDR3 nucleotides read TGCGCCAGCAGTGGGGGTGATACGCAGTATTTT. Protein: CASSGGDTQYF.

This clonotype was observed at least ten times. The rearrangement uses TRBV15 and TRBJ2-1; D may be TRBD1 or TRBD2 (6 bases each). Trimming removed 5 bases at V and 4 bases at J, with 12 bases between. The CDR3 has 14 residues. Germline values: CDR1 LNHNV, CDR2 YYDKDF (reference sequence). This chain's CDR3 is CATSEGGVYNEQFF. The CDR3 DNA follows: TGTGCCACCAGCGAGGGGGGAGTGTACAATGAGCAGTTCTTC.

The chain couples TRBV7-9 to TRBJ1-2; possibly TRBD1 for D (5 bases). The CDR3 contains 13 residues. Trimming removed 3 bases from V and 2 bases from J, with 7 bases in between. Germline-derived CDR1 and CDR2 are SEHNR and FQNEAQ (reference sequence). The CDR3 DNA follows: TGTGCCAGCAGCTTCCCAGGGAACTATGGCTACACCTTC. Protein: CASSFPGNYGYTF.

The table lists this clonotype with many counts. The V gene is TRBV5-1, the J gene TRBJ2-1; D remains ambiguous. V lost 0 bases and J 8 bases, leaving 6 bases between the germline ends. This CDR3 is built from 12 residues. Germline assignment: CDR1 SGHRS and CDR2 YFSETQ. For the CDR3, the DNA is TGCGCCAGCAGCTTGGCGGGCCATGAGCAGTTCTTC. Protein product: CASSLAGHEQFF.

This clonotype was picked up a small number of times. CDR3 in amino acids: CASSPEHRHRETQYF. The CDR3 region has the DNA TGTGCCAGCAGCCCCGAACATAGACATCGGGAGACCCAGTACTTC. J is TRBJ2-5 and V is TRBV12-3 or TRBV12-4; D call uncertain. The V gene lost 6 bases and the J gene lost 5 bases, with 19 bases spanning the gap. The CDR3 spans 15 residues.

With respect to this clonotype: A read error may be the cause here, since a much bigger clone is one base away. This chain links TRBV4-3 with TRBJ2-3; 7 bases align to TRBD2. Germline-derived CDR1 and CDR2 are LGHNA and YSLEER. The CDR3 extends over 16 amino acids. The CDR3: CARSQHPSGDTDTQYF. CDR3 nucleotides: TGCGCCCGCAGCCAACACCCGAGCGGGGACACAGATACGCAGTATTTT.

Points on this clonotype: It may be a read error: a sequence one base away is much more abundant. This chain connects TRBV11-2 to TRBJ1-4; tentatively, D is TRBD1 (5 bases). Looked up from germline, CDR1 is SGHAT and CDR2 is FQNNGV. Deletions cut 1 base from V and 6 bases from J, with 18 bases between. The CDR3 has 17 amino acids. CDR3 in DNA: TGTGCCAGCAGCTTAGGGAAAACCGGGATAGGGGATGAAAAACTGTTTTTT. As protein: CASSLGKTGIGDEKLFF.

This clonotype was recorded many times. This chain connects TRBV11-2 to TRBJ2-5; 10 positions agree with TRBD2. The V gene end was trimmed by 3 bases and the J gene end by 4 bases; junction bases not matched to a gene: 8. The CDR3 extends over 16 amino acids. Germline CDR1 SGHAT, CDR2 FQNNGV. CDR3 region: CASSFSGGYLPETQYF. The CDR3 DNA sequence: TGTGCCAGCAGCTTTAGCGGGGGGTACCTCCCAGAGACCCAGTACTTC.

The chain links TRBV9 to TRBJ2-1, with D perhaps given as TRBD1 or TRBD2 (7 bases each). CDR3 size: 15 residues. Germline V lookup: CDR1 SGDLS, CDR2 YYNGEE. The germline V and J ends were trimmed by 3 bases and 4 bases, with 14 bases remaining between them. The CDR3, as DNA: TGTGCCAGCAGCGAGGGGGGGACAGAGTACAATGAGCAGTTCTTC. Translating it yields CASSEGGTEYNEQFF. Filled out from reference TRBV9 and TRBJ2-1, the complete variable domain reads DSGVTQTPKHLITATGQRVTLRCSPRSGDLSVYWYQQSLDQGLQFLIQYYNGEERAKGNILERFSAQQFPDLHSELNLSSLELGDSALYFCASSEGGTEYNEQFFGPGTRLTVL.

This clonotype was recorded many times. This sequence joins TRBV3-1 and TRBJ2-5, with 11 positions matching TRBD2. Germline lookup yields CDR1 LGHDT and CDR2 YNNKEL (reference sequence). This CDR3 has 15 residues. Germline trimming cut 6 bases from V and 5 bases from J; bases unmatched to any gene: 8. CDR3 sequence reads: CASRSTSGAGETQYF. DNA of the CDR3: TGTGCCAGCAGGTCGACTAGCGGGGCAGGGGAGACCCAGTACTTC.

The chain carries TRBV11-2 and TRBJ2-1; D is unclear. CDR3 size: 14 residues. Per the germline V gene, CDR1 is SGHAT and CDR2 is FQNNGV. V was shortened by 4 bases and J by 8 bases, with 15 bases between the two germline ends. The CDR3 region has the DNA TGTGCCAGCAGCTATTCCCATCCTGACCATGAGCAGTTCTTC. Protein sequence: CASSYSHPDHEQFF.

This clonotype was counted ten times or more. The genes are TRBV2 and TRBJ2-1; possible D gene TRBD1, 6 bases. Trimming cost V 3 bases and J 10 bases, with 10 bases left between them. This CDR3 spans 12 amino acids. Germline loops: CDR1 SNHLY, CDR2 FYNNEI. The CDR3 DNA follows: TGTGCCAGCAGTGACCCGGACAGAGAGCAGTTCTTC. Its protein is CASSDPDREQFF.

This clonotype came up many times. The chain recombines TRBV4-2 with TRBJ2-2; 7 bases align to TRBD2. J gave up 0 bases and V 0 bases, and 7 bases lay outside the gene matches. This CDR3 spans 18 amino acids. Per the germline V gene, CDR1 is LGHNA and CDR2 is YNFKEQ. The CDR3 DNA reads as TGTGCCAGCAGCCAAGAACCTAGCGGCGGATCGAACACCGGGGAGCTGTTTTTT. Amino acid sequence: CASSQEPSGGSNTGELFF.